This T cell receptor beta chain was recovered during a study of technical replicates of blood from a few donors (dated by TCRdb to the late 2010s). The receptor library was made with the immunoSEQ multiplex PCR assay. The immuneACCESS repertoire file appears here via TCRdb, limited to in-frame rearrangements. These files lack a portion of the clones; in checked studies, under half of the deficit traces to unresolved V genes, and the cause of the others is not known. The sample contains tens of thousands of clones, roughly 98% of them found a single time. About 0.16% of the sample is taken by the ten largest. Details on this clone: It has no known antigen specificity. No qualities accompany the bases; no much larger clone lies one base away.

This sequence originates from a human donor in good health. The sequencing sample was made of T cells isolated from PBMCs.

CDR3 sequence: CASSVNTGQGFGEQYF. The nucleotide sequence reads as follows: TGTGCCAGCAGCGTTAACACGGGACAGGGGTTTGGCGAGCAGTACTTC. The chain couples TRBV9 to TRBJ2-7; TRBD1 lines up with 10 middle nucleotides. From cysteine to phenylalanine, the CDR3 is 16 amino acids long. Here the CDR3 DNA is all that survives: 48 bases in frame from base 1. The germline V gene sets CDR1 to SGDLS and CDR2 to YYNGEE. Trimming leaves V shorter by 2 bases and J shorter by 6 bases, with the junction holding 11 bases beyond the gene matches.